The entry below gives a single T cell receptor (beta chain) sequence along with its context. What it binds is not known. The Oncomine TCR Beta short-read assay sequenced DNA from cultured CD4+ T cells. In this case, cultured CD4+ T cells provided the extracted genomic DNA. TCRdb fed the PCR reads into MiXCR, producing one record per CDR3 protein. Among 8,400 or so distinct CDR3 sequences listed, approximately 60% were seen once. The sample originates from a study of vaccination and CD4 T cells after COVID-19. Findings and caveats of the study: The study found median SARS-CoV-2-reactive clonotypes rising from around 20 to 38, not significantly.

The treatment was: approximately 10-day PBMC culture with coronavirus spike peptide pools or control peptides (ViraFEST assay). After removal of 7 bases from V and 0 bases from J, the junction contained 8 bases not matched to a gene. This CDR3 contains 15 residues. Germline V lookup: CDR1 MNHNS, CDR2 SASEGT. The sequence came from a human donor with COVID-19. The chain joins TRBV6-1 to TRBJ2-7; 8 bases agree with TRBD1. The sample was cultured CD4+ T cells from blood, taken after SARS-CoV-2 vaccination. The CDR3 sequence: CASTTRGQGSYEQYF. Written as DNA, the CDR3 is TGTGCCAGCACCACCAGGGGGCAGGGCTCCTACGAGCAGTACTTC.